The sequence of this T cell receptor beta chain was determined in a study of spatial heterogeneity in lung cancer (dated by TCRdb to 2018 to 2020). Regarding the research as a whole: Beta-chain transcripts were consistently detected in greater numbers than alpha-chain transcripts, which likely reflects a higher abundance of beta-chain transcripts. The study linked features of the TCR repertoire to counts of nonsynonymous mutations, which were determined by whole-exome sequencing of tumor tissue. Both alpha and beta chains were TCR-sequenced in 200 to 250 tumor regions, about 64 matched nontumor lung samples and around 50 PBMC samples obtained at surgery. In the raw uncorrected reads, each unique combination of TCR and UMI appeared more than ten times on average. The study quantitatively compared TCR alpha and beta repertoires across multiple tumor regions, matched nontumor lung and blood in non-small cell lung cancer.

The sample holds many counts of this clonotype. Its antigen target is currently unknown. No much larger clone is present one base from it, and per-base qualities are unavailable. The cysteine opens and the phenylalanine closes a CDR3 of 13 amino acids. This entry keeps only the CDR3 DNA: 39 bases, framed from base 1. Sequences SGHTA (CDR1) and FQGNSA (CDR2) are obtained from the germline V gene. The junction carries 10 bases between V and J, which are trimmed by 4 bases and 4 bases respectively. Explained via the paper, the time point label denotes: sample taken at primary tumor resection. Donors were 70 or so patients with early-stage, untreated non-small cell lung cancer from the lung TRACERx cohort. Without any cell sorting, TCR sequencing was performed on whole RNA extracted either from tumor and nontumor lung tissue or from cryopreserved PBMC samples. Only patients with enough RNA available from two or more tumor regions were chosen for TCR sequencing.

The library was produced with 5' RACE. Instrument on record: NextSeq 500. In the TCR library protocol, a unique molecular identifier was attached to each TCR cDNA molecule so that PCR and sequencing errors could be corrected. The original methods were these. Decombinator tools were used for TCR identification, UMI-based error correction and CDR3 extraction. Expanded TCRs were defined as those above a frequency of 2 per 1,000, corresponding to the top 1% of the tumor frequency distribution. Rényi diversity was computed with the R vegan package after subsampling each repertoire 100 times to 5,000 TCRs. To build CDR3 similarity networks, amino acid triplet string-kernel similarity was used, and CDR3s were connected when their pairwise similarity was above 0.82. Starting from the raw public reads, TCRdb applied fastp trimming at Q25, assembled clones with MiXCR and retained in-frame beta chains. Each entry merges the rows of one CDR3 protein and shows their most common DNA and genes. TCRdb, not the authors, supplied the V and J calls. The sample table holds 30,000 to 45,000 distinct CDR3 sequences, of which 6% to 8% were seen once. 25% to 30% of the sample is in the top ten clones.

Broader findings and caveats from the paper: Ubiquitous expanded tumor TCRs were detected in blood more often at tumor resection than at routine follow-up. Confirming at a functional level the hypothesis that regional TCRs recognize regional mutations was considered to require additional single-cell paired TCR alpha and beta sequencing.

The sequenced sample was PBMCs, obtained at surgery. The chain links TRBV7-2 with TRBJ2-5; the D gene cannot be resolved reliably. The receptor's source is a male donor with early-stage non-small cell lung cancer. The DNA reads TGTGCCAGCAGCTCCTCTCGGGTAGAGACCCAGTACTTC. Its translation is CASSSSRVETQYF.